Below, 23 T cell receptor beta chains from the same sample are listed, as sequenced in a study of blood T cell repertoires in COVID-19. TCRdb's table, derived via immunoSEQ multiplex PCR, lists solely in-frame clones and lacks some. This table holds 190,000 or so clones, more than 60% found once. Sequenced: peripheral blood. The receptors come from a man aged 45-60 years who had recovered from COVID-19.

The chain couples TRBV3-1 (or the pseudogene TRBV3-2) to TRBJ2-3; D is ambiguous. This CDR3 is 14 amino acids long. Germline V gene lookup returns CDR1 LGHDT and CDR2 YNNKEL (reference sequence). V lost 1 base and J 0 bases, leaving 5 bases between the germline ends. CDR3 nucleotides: TGTGCCAGCAGCCAAGTGGCTAGCACAGATACGCAGTATTTT. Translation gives CASSQVASTDTQYF.

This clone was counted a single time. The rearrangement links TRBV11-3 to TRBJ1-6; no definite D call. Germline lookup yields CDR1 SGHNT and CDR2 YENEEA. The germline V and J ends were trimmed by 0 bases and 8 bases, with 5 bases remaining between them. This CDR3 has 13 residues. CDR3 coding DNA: TGTGCCAGCAGCTTAGACGCGTATTCACCCCTCCACTTT. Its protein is CASSLDAYSPLHF.

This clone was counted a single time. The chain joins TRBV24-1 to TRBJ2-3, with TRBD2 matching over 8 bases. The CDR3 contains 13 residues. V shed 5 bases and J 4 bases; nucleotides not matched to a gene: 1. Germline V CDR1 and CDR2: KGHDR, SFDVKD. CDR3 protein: CATSVGGADTQYF. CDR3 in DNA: TGTGCCACCAGTGTCGGGGGGGCAGATACGCAGTATTTT.

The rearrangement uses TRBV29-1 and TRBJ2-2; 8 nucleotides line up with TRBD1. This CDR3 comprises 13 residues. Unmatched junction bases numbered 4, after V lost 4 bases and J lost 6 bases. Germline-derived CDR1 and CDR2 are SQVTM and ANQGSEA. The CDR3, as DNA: TGCAGCGTTGCTCCACAGGGGGCCGGGGAGCTGTTTTTT. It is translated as CSVAPQGAGELFF.

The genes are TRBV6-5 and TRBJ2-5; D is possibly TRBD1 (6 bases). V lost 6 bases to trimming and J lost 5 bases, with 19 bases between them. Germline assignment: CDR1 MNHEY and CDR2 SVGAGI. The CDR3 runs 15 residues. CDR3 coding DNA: TGTGCCAGCAGGAGACAGGAATCGTTTGGCGAGACCCAGTACTTC. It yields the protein CASRRQESFGETQYF.

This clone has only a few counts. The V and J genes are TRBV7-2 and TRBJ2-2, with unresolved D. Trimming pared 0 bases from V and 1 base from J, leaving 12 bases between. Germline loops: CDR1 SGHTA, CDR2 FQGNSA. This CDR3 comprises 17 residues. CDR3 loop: CASSLALQSLNTGELFF. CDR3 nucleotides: TGTGCCAGCAGCTTAGCGCTTCAGTCCCTGAACACCGGGGAGCTGTTTTTT.

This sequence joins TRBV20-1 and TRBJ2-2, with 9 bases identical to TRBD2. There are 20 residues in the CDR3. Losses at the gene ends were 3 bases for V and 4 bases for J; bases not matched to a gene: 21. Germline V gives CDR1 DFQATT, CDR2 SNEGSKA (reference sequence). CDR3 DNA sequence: TGCAGTGCTAGTAATCTCGGAGCGTTAGGCGGGAGGGCCCTCACCGGGGAGCTGTTTTTT. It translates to CSASNLGALGGRALTGELFF.

DNA for the CDR3: TGTGCCAGCAGCTTAGGAGGACAGGGGGCTGAAGAGCAGTACTTC. Translated: CASSLGGQGAEEQYF. V usage is TRBV5-8 and J usage is TRBJ2-7, with 11 bases lining up with TRBD1. Trimming took 2 bases from V and 7 from J; bases not matched to a gene: 8. Germline V lookup: CDR1 SGHTS, CDR2 YDEGEE. The CDR3 is 15 residues long.

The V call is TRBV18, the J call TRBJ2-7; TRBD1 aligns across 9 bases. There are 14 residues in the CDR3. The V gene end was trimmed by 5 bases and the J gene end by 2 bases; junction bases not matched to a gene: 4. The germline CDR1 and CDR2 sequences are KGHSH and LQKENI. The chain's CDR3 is CASSGTGMAYEQYF. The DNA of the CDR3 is TGTGCCAGCTCAGGGACAGGGATGGCCTACGAGCAGTACTTC.

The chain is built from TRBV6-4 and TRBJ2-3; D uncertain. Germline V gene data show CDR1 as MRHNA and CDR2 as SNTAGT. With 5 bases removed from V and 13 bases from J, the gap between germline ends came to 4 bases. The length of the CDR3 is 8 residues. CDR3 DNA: TGTGCCAGCAGTTGTAAGTATTTT. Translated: CASSCKYF.

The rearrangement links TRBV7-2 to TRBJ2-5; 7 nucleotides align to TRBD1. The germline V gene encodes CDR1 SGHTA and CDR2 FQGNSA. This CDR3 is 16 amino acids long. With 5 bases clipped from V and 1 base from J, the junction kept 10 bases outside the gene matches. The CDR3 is CASSPTTGTLQETQYF. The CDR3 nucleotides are TGTGCCAGCAGCCCGACGACAGGGACCCTCCAAGAGACCCAGTACTTC.

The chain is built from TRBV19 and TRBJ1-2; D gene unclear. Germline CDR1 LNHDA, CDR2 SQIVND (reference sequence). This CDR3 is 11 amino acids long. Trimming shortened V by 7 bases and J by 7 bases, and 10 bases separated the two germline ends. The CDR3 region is CASTSRLGYTF. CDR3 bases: TGTGCCAGTACCTCGCGTCTTGGCTACACCTTC. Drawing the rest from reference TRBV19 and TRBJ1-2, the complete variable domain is DGGITQSPKYLFRKEGQNVTLSCEQNLNHDAMYWYRQDPGQGLRLIYYSQIVNDFQKGDIAEGYSVSREKKESFPLTVTSAQKNPTAFYLCASTSRLGYTFGSGTRLTVV.

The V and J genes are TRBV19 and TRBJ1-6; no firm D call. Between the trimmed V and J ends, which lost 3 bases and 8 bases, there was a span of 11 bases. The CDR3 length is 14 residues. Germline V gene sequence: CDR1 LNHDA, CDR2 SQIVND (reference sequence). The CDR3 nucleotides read TGTGCCAGTAGTATCGCGGGTGTGGATTCACCCCTCCACTTT. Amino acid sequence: CASSIAGVDSPLHF.

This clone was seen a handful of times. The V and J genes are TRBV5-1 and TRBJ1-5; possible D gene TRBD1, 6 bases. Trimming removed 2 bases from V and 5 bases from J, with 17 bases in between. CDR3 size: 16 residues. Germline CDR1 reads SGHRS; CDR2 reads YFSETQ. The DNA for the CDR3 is TGCGCCAGCAGCTTATCCCCCGGGGGGCTGGATCAGCCCCAGCATTTT. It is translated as CASSLSPGGLDQPQHF.

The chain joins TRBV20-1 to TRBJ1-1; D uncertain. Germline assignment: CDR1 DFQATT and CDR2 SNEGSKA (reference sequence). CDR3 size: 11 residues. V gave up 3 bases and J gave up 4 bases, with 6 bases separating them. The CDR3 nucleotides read TGCAGTGCTAGGACGGGCACTGAAGCTTTCTTT. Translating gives CSARTGTEAFF.

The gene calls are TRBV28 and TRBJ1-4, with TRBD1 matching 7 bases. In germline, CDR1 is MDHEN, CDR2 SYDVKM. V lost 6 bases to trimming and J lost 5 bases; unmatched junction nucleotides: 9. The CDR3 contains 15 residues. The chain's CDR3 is CASSLLDRRNEKLFF. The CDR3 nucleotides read TGTGCCAGCAGCCTATTGGACAGGAGGAATGAAAAACTGTTTTTT.

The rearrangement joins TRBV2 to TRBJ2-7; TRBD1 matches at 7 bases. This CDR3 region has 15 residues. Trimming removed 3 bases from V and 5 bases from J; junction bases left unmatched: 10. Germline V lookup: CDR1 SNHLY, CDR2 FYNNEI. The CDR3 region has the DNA TGTGCCAGCAGTGAGTCAGGGGGTTTAGCCCACGAGCAGTACTTC. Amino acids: CASSESGGLAHEQYF.

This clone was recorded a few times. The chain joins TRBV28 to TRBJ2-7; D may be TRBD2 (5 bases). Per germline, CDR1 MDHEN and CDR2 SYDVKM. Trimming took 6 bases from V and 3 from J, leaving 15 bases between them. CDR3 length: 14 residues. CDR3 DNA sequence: TGTGCCAGCAGGCAGGCCGATGGACTCTACGAGCAGTACTTC. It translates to CASRQADGLYEQYF.

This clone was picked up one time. The CDR3 DNA is TGCGCCAGCAGCTTGGCTGGGACAGTATCCTACAATGAGCAGTTCTTC. Protein product: CASSLAGTVSYNEQFF. The chain is built from TRBV5-1 and TRBJ2-1, with 7 bases lining up with TRBD1. Per germline, CDR1 SGHRS and CDR2 YFSETQ. The CDR3 length is 16 residues. V lost 0 bases, J lost 1 base, and 4 bases stayed unmatched.

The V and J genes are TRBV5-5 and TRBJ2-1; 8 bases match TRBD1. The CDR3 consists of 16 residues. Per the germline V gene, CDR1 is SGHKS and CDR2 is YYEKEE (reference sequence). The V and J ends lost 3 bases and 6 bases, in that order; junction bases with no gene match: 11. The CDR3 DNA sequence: TGTGCCAGCAGCTCCCTGGACAGGGCGGCCCTCAATGAGCAGTTCTTC. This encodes CASSSLDRAALNEQFF.

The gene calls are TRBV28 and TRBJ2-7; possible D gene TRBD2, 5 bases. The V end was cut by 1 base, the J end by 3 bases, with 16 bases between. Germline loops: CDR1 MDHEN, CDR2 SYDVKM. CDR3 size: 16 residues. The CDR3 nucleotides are TGTGCCAGCAGTTTATCCGGGGTAAATGGTATCTACGAGCAGTACTTC. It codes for CASSLSGVNGIYEQYF.

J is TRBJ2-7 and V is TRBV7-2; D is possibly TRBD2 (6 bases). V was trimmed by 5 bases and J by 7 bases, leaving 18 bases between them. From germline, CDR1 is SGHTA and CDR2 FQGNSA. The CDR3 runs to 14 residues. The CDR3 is CASSPRSGVWEQYF. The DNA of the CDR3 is TGTGCCAGCAGCCCTAGGTCGGGGGTTTGGGAGCAGTACTTC.

CDR3 sequence (DNA): TGCGCCAGCAGCCAAGACTCTGGGGGACATACGAGCGAGCAGTACTTC. This codes for CASSQDSGGHTSEQYF. The chain has TRBV4-3 and TRBJ2-7, with D possibly TRBD1 on 6 matching bases. Trimming removed 0 bases from V and 6 bases from J, with 18 bases in between. CDR1 and CDR2 (germline): LGHNA, YSLEER. The CDR3 has 16 residues.